These 11 T cell receptor beta chains share one sample of origin, sequenced in a study of T cells in women clearing cervical HPV infection. Repertoires were generated with immunoSEQ multiplex PCR, while TCRdb's copy carries only in-frame clones and drops some. The sample data list approximately 26,000 clones. Sequenced material: blood buffy coat. These receptors were collected from a woman aged 18-70 years with a cervical HPV16 infection that either progressed to CIN3+ or cleared (not recorded which).

A remark on this clone: Additional DNA sequences in this sample encode the identical CDR3. The CDR3 protein is CASSLNGQGQNTIYF. The sequenced CDR3 bases are TGTGCCAGCAGCTTAAACGGACAGGGTCAAAACACC. V gene TRBV7-6 combines with J gene TRBJ1-3; 8 nucleotides align to TRBD1. Read data end 3 residues before the CDR3 end; the end is taken from the germline J gene. CDR3 size: 15 residues. The germline V gene encodes CDR1 SGHVS and CDR2 FNYEAQ. V lost 2 bases, J lost 6 bases, and 6 bases stayed unmatched.

A word on this clone: The read terminates 3 residues ahead of where the CDR3 ends, so the germline J gene completes it. V and J are TRBV30 and TRBJ2-3; TRBD1 matches at 12 bases. This CDR3 contains 14 residues. Trimming cost V 3 bases and J 7 bases; bases outside gene matches: 5. Germline V lookup: CDR1 GTSNPN, CDR2 SVGIG (reference sequence). Partial CDR3 DNA: TGTGCCTGGAGAAGGGACAGGGGGCTCCATACG. The encoded protein is CAWRRDRGLHT. Given in full, the CDR3 is CAWRRDRGLHTQYF.

On this clone: Read coverage stops 3 residues before the CDR3 terminus; the germline J gene supplies the remainder. The chain recombines TRBV12-3 or TRBV12-4 with TRBJ1-1; D remains unclear. The CDR3 runs 13 residues. Trimming left V 2 bases short and J 4 bases short, with 8 bases between. The DNA read from the CDR3 is TGTGCCAGCAGTTTACAGGTGGTCACTGAA. This codes for CASSLQVVTE. The entire CDR3 reads CASSLQVVTEAFF.

Concerning this clone itself: The CDR3 is cut off 3 residues early in the read; its end comes from the germline J gene. The chain uses TRBV6-1 and TRBJ1-5; tentatively, D is TRBD1 (6 bases). This CDR3 comprises 13 residues. Per the germline V gene, CDR1 is MNHNS and CDR2 is SASEGT. The V gene lost 4 bases and the J gene lost 4 bases, with 8 bases spanning the gap. CDR3 in amino acids: CASSGGQNQPQHF. The CDR3 DNA, read in part, is TGTGCCAGCAGTGGCGGACAGAATCAGCCC.

With regard to this clone: The observed sequence ends 3 residues before the CDR3 terminus, with the missing tail filled in from the germline J gene. The chain carries TRBV30 and TRBJ2-7; 8 bases map to TRBD1. This CDR3 contains 12 residues. Unmatched junction bases numbered 2, after V lost 3 bases and J lost 4 bases. Germline CDR1 is GTSNPN and CDR2 is SVGIG (reference sequence). CDR3 loop: CAWRGQVYEQYF. CDR3 DNA, as far as it was read: TGTGCCTGGAGGGGACAGGTGTACGAG.

In regard to this clone: Read data end 3 residues before the CDR3 end; the end is taken from the germline J gene. The V gene is TRBV5-1, the J gene TRBJ2-3, with 13 nucleotides matching TRBD2. The trim removed 3 bases at V and 0 bases at J, leaving 7 bases unmatched. Germline lookup yields CDR1 SGHRS and CDR2 YFSETQ. The CDR3 covers 18 residues. The DNA read from the CDR3 is TGCGCCAGCAGCTCTCCGAAGACTAGCGGGGGGAGCACAGATACG. This translates into CASSSPKTSGGSTDT. The entire CDR3 is CASSSPKTSGGSTDTQYF.

On this clone itself: The observed sequence ends 3 residues before the CDR3 terminus, with the missing tail filled in from the germline J gene. The chain has TRBV6-2 or TRBV6-3 and TRBJ2-5, with 10 bases fitting TRBD2. CDR1 MNHEY and CDR2 SVGEGT come from the germline V gene. The CDR3 spans 16 residues. The DNA read from the CDR3 is TGTGCCAGCAGTGTATGGAGCGGGGGGGCGATAGATACC. The encoded protein is CASSVWSGGAIDT. The CDR3 reads in full as CASSVWSGGAIDTQYF.

On this clone: The read gets to within 3 residues of the CDR3 end, and the germline J gene fills in the rest. The chain combines TRBV5-1 with TRBJ2-2; 11 bases align to TRBD2. This CDR3 spans 14 amino acids. Germline loops: CDR1 SGHRS, CDR2 YFSETQ. V dropped 4 bases and J dropped 6; count of bases not matched to a gene: 2. The CDR3 sequence is CASSVSGGAGELFF. CDR3 DNA, as far as it was read: TGCGCCAGCAGCGTTAGCGGGGGGGCCGGGGAG.

Points on this clone: The sequence runs out 3 residues before the end of the CDR3; the remainder is reconstructed from the germline J gene. The chain carries TRBV20-1 and TRBJ1-4, with D perhaps TRBD1 (5 bases). Germline V gives CDR1 DFQATT, CDR2 SNEGSKA (reference sequence). Between the trimmed V and J ends, which lost 5 bases and 0 bases, there was a span of 25 bases. This CDR3 is 19 amino acids long. The part of the CDR3 DNA that was read is TGCAGTGCTCCTTCCACCGGGACTGAGGATATAACAACTAATGAAAAA. Protein product: CSAPSTGTEDITTNEK. The whole CDR3 sequence is CSAPSTGTEDITTNEKLFF.

With respect to this clone: The sequence runs out 3 residues before the end of the CDR3; the remainder is reconstructed from the germline J gene. The chain joins TRBV29-1 to TRBJ2-7; D is possibly TRBD2 (6 bases). The germline CDR1 and CDR2 sequences are SQVTM and ANQGSEA. This CDR3 has 13 amino acids. V dropped 7 bases and J dropped 2 bases, with 15 bases sitting between them. The CDR3 loop reads CSAGGAGTYEQYF. CDR3 bases read: TGCAGCGCAGGAGGTGCGGGAACCTACGAG.

As to this clone: The read ends 3 residues early relative to the CDR3; the germline J gene fills the gap. The chain is built from TRBV19 and TRBJ1-5; perhaps TRBD1 as D (5 bases). V was clipped by 0 bases and J by 5 bases, with 11 bases between them. CDR3 size: 15 residues. In germline, CDR1 is LNHDA, CDR2 SQIVND (reference sequence). CDR3 bases read: TGTGCCAGTAGTATAGAGGCAGGGAGGGATCAGCCC. Its protein is CASSIEAGRDQP. The entire CDR3 is CASSIEAGRDQPQHF.